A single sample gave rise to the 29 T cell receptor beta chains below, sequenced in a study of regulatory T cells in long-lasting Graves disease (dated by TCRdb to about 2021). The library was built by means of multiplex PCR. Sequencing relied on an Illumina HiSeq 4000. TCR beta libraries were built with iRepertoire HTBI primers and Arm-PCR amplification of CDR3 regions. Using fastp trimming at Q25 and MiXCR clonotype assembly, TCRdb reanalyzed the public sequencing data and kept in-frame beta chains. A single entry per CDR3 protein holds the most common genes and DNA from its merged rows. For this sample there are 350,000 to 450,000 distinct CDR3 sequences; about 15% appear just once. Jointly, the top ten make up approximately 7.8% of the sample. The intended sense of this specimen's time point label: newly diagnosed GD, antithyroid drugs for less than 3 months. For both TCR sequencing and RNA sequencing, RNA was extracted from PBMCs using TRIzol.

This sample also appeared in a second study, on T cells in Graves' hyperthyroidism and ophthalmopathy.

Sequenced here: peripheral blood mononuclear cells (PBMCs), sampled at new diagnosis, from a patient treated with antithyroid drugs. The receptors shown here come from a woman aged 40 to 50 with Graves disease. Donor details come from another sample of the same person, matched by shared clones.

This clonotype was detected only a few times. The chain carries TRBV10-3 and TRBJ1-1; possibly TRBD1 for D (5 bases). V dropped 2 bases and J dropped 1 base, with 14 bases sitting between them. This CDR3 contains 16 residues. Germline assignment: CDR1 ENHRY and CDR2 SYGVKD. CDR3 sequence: CAISERGVHPNTEAFF. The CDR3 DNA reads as TGTGCCATCAGTGAGCGGGGGGTACACCCGAACACTGAAGCTTTCTTT.

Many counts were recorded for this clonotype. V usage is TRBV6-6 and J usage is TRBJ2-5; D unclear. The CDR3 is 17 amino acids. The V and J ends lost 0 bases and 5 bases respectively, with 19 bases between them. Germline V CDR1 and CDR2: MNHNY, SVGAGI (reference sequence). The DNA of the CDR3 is TGTGCCAGCAGTTACTCGATGGTGGCAAGGCGACGTGAGACCCAGTACTTC. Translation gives CASSYSMVARRRETQYF.

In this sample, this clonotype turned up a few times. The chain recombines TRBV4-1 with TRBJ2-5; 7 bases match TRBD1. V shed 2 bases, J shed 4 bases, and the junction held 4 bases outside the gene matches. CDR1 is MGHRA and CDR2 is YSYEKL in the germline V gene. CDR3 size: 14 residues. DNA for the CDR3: TGCGCCAGCAGCCAATGGACAGGACGAGAGACCCAGTACTTC. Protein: CASSQWTGRETQYF.

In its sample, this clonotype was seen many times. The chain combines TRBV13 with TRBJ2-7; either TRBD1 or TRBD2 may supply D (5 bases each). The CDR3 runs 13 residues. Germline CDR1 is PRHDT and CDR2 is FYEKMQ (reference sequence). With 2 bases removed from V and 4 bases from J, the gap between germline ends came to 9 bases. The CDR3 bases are TGTGCCAGCAGCTTAATGGGGGTTTACGAGCAGTACTTC. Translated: CASSLMGVYEQYF.

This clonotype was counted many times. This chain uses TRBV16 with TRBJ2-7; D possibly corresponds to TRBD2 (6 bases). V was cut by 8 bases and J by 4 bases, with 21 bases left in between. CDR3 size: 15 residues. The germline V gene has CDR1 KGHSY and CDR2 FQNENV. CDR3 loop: CASAAPTSFTYEQYF. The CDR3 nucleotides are TGTGCCAGCGCCGCACCGACTAGTTTTACTTACGAGCAGTACTTC.

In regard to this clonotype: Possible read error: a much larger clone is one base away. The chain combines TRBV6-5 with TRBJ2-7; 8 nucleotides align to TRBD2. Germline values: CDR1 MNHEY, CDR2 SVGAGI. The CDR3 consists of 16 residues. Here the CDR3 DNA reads TGTGCCGGCAGTTACGGGGGGGGAGGTGTGTTATACGAGCAGTACTTC. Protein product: CAGSYGGGGVLYEQYF.

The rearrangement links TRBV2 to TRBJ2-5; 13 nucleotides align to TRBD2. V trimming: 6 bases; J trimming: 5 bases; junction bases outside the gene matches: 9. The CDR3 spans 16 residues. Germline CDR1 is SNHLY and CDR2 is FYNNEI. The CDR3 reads CASSPGLAGEGETQYF. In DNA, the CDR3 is TGTGCCAGCAGCCCCGGACTAGCGGGAGAGGGGGAGACCCAGTACTTC.

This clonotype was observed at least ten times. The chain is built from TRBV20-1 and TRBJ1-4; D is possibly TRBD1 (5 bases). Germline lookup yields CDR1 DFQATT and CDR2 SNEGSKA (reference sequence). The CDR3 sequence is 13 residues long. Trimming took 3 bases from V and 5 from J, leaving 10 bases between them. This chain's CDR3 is CSASRDGNEKLFF. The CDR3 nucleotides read TGCAGTGCTAGCCGGGACGGGAATGAAAAACTGTTTTTT.

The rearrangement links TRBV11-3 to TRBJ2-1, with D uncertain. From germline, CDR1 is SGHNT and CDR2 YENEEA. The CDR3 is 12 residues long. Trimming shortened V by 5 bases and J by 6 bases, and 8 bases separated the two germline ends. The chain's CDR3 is CASSPLTNEQFF. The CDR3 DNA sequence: TGTGCCAGCAGCCCACTTACCAATGAGCAGTTCTTC.

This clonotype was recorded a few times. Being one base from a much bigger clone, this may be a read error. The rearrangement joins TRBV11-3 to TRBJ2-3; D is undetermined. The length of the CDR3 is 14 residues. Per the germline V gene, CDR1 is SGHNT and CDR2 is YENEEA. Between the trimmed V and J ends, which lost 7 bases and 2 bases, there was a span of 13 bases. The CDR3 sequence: CASNPEQTTDTQYF. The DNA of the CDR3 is TGTGCCAGCAACCCCGAACAGACCACAGATACGCAGTATTTT. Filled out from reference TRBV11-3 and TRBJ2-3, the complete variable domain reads EAGVVQSPRYKIIEKKQPVAFWCNPISGHNTLYWYLQNLGQGPELLIRYENEEAVDDSQLPKDRFSAERLKGVDSTLKIQPAELGDSAVYLCASNPEQTTDTQYFGPGTRLTVL.

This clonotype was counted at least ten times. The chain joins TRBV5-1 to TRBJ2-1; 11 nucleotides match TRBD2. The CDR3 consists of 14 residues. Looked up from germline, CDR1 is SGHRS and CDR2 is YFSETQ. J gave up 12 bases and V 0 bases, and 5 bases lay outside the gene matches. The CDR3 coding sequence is TGCGCCAGCAGCTTGGAACTAGCGGGAGAGGGGCAGTTCTTC. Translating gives CASSLELAGEGQFF. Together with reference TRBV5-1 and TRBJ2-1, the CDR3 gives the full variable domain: KAGVTQTPRYLIKTRGQQVTLSCSPISGHRSVSWYQQTPGQGLQFLFEYFSETQRNKGNFPGRFSGRQFSNSRSEMNVSTLELGDSALYLCASSLELAGEGQFFGPGTRLTVL.

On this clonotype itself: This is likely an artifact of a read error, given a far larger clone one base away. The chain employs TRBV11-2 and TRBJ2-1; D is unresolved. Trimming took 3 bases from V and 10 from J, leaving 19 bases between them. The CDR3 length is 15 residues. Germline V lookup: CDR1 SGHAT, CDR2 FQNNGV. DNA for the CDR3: TGTGCCAGCAGCTTTTCACCGGGTACTGCCTACGAGCAGTTCTTC. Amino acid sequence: CASSFSPGTAYEQFF.

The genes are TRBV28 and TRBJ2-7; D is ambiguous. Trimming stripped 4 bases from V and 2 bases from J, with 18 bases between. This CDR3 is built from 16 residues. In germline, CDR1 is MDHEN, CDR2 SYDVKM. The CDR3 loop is CASSSLTGFGAYEQYF. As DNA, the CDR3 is TGTGCCAGCAGTTCCCTTACCGGGTTTGGGGCCTACGAGCAGTACTTC.

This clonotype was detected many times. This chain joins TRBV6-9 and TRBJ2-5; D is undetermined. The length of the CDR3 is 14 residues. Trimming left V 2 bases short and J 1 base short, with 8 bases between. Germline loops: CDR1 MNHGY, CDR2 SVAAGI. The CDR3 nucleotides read TGTGCCAGCAGTTATGAATACAGCCAAGAGACCCAGTACTTC. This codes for CASSYEYSQETQYF.

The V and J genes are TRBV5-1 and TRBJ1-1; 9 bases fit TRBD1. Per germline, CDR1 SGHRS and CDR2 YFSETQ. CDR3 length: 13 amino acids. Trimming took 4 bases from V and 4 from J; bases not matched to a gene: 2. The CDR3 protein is CASSQQGATEAFF. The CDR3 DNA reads TGCGCCAGCAGCCAACAGGGGGCCACTGAAGCTTTCTTT.

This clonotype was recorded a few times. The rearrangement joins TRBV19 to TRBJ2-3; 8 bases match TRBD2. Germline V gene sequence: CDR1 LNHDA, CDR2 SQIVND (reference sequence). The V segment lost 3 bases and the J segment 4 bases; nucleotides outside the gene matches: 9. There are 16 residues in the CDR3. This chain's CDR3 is CASSIGWATSADTQYF. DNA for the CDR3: TGTGCCAGTAGTATCGGCTGGGCGACTAGCGCAGATACGCAGTATTTT.

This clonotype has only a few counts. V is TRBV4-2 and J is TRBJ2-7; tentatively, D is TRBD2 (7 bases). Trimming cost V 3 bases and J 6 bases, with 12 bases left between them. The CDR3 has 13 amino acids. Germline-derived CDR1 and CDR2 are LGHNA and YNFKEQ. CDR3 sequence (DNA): TGTGCCAGCAGCCAGGGACGGGGGGCCGAGCAGTACTTC. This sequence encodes CASSQGRGAEQYF.

The CDR3 sequence is CSSAGPPKETQYF. In nucleotides, the CDR3 is TGCAGCTCAGCAGGGCCACCTAAAGAGACCCAGTACTTC. This chain links TRBV29-1 with TRBJ2-5; the D gene is possibly TRBD1 (5 bases). The germline V gene encodes CDR1 SQVTM and CDR2 ANQGSEA. Trimming removed 8 bases from V and 3 bases from J, with 16 bases in between. This CDR3 has 13 residues.

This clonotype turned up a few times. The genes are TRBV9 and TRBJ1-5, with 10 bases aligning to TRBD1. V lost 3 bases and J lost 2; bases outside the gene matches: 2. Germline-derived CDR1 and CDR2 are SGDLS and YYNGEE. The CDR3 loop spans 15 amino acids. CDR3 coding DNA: TGTGCCAGCAGCGAGGGGACAGGGGGCAATCAGCCCCAGCATTTT. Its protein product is CASSEGTGGNQPQHF.

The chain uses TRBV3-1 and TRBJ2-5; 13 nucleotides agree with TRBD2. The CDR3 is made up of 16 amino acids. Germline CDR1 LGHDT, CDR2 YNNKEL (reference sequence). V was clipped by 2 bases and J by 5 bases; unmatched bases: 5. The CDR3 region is CASSQWTSGRFETQYF. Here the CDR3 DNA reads TGTGCCAGCAGCCAATGGACTAGCGGGAGATTTGAGACCCAGTACTTC.

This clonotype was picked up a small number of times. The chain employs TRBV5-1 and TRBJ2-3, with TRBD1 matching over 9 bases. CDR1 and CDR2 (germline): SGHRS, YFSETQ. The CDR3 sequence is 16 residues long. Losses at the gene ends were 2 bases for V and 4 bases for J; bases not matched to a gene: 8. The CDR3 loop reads CASSFTGGGFADTQYF. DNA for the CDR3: TGCGCCAGCAGCTTTACAGGGGGCGGGTTCGCAGATACGCAGTATTTT.

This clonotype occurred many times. This CDR3 reads CASSSGTSGTGSTETQYF. Written as DNA, the CDR3 is TGTGCCAGCAGCTCAGGGACTAGCGGGACAGGTAGTACGGAGACCCAGTACTTC. The chain combines TRBV7-9 with TRBJ2-5, with 13 bases fitting TRBD2. The junction had 13 bases not matched to a gene; V was cut back by 4 bases and J by 5 bases. The CDR3 contains 18 residues. Germline V gene data show CDR1 as SEHNR and CDR2 as FQNEAQ (reference sequence).

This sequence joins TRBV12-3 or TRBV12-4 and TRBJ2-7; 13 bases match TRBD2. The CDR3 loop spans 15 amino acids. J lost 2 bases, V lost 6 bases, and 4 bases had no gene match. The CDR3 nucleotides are TGTGCCAGCAGGCTCGGGACTAGCGGGACCTACGAGCAGTACTTC. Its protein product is CASRLGTSGTYEQYF.

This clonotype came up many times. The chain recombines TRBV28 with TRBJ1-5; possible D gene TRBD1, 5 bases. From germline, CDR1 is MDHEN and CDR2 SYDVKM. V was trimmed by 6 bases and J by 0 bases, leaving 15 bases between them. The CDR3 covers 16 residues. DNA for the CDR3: TGTGCCAGCAGCCTATTCGGTAGGGGTAGCAATCAGCCCCAGCATTTT. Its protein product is CASSLFGRGSNQPQHF.

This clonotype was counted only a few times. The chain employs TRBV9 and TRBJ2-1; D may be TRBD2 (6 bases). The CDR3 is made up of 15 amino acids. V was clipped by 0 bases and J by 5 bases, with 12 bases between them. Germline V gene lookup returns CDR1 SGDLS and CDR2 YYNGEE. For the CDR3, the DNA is TGTGCCAGCAGCGTAGGGGGGACTCGAAACAATGAGCAGTTCTTC. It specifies CASSVGGTRNNEQFF.

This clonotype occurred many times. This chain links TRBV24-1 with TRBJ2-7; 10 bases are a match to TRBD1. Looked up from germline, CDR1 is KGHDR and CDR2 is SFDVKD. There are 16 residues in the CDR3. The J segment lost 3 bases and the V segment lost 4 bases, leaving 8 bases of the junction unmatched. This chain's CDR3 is CATSDPTGTGVYEQYF. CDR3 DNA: TGTGCCACCAGTGACCCTACCGGGACAGGGGTCTACGAGCAGTACTTC.

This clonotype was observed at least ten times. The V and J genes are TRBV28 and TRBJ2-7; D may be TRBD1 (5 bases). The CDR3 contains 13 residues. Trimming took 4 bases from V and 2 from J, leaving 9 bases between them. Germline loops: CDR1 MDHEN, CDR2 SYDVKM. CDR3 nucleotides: TGTGCCAGCAGTTACGGACACACCTACGAGCAGTACTTC. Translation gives CASSYGHTYEQYF.

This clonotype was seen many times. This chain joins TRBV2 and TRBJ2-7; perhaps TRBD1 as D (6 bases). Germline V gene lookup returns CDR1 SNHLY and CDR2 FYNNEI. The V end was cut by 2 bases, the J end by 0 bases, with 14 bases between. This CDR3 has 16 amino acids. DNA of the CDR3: TGTGCCAGCAGTGAACCCTACAGGGAAAGCTCCTACGAGCAGTACTTC. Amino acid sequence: CASSEPYRESSYEQYF.

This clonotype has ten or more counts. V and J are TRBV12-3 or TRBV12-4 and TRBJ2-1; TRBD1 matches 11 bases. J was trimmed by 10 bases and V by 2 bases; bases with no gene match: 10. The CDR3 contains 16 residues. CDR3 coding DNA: TGTGCCAGCAGTTTAATGTGGACAGGGGGCTCGGAAGAGCAGTTCTTC. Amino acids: CASSLMWTGGSEEQFF.